The clone carrying this TCR beta chain appeared a single time. Its target is unknown. These data come from a study of T cell repertoires in cytomegalovirus infection. TCRdb re-derived calls from the reads in MiXCR, one entry per CDR3 protein. The top ten clones hold 13% of a sample with around 530,000 distinct CDR3 sequences, 26% of them seen once. Study findings and constraints: CMV carriers having the relevant HLA were flagged by cumulative public TCR beta family frequency.

With V trimmed by 3 bases and J by 2 bases, 10 bases remained unmatched. The germline V gene encodes CDR1 MNHEY and CDR2 SVGEGT. The CDR3 spans 18 residues. V is TRBV6-2 or TRBV6-3 and J is TRBJ1-2; 12 positions match TRBD1. The sample was PBMCs. The TCR originated in a human donor in good health (CMV status not recorded). Some clones in this sample may be carry-over from other donors' samples. CDR3 in DNA: TGTGCCAGCAGTTATTCCGGGACAGGGGGCGAAGGGAACTATGGCTACACCTTC. It translates to CASSYSGTGGEGNYGYTF.